This TCR beta chain was captured by sequencing in a study of blood T cell repertoires in COVID-19. Study summary: Samples representing acute and convalescent COVID-19 were sourced from the United States, Italy and Spain.

With regard to this clone: The junction does not match germline at one end; this may be a read error.

Repertoires were generated with immunoSEQ multiplex PCR, while TCRdb's copy carries only in-frame clones and drops some. The sample includes 140,000 to 150,000 clones, roughly 84% of them seen just once. The source is a man aged 55 to 70 with active or convalescent COVID-19. The specimen was peripheral blood.

The CDR3 loop is CASSPPGGRVYGYTF. The CDR3, as DNA: TGTGCCAGCAGCCCCCCGGGGGGGCGCGTCTATGGTTACACCTTC. V is TRBV7-8 and J is TRBJ1-2; tentatively, D is TRBD1 (6 bases). This CDR3 has 15 amino acids. The V gene's germline CDR1 is SGHVS and CDR2 FQNEAQ.